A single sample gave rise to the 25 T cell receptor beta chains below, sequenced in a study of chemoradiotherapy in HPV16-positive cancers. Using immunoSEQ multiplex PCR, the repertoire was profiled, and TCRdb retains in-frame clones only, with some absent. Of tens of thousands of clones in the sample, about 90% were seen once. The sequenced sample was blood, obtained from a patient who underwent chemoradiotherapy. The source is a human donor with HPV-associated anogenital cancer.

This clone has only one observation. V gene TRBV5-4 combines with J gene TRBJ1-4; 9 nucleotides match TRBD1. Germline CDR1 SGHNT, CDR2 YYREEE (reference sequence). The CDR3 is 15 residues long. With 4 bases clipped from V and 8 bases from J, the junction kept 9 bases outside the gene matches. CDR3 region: CASSGDRGGQEKLFF. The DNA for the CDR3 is TGTGCCAGCAGCGGAGACAGGGGGGGTCAGGAAAAACTGTTTTTT. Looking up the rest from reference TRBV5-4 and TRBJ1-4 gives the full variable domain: ETGVTQSPTHLIKTRGQQVTLRCSSQSGHNTVSWYQQALGQGPQFIFQYYREEENGRGNFPPRFSGLQFPNYSSELNVNALELDDSALYLCASSGDRGGQEKLFFGSGTQLSVL.

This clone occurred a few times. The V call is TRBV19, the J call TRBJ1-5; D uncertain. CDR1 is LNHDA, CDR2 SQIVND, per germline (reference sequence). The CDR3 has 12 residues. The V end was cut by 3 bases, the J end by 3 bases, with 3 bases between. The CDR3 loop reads CASSILNQPQHF. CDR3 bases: TGTGCCAGTAGTATCCTCAATCAGCCCCAGCATTTT.

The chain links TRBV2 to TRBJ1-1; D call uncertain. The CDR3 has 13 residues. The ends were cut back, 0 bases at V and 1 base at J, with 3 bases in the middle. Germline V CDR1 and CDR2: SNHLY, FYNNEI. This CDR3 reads CASSEAGNTEAFF. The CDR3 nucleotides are TGTGCCAGCAGTGAAGCAGGGAACACTGAAGCTTTCTTT.

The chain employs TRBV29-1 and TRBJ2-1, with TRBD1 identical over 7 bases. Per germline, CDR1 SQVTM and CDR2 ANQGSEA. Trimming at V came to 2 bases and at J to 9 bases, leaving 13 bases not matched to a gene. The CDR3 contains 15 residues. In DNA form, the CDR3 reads TGCAGCGTTGAAATAATCCGGGACAGATATCTTGAGCAGTTCTTC. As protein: CSVEIIRDRYLEQFF.

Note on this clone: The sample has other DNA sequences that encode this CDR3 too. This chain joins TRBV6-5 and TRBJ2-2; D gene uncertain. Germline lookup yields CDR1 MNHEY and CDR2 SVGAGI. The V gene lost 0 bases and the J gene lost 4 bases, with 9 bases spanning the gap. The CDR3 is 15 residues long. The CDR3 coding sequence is TGTGCCAGCAGTTACTCGAGGAGACCCACCGGGGAGCTGTTTTTT. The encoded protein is CASSYSRRPTGELFF.

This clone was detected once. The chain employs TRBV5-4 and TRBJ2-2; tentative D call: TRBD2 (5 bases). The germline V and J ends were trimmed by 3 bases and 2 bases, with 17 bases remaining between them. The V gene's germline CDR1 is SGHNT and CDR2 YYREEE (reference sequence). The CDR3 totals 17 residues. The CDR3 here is CASSSRRRDTNTGELFF. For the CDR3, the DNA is TGTGCCAGCAGCTCCAGACGCCGGGATACAAACACCGGGGAGCTGTTTTTT.

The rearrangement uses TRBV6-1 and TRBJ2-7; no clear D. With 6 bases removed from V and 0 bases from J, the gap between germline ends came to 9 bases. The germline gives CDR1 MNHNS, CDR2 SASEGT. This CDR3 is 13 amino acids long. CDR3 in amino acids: CASRAFDSYEQYF. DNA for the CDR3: TGTGCCAGCAGGGCATTTGACTCCTACGAGCAGTACTTC.

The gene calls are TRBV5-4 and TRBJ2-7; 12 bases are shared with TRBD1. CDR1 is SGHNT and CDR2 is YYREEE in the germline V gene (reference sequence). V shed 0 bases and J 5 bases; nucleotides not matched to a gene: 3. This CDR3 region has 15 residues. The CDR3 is CASSLVGQGANEQYF. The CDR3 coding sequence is TGTGCCAGCAGCTTGGTGGGACAGGGGGCGAACGAGCAGTACTTC. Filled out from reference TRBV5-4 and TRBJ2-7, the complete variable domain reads ETGVTQSPTHLIKTRGQQVTLRCSSQSGHNTVSWYQQALGQGPQFIFQYYREEENGRGNFPPRFSGLQFPNYSSELNVNALELDDSALYLCASSLVGQGANEQYFGPGTRLTVT.

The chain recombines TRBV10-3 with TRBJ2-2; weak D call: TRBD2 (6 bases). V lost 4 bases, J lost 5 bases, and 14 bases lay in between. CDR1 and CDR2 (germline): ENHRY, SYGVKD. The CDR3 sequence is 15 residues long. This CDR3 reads CAISGVGGETGELFF. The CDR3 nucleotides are TGTGCCATCAGTGGTGTGGGCGGGGAGACCGGGGAGCTGTTTTTT.

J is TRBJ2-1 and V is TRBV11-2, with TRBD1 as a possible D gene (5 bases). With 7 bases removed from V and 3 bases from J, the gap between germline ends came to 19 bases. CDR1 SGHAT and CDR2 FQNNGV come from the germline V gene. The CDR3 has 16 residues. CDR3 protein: CASTRSGNQFYNEQFF. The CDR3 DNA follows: TGTGCCAGCACCCGGTCAGGGAATCAATTCTACAATGAGCAGTTCTTC.

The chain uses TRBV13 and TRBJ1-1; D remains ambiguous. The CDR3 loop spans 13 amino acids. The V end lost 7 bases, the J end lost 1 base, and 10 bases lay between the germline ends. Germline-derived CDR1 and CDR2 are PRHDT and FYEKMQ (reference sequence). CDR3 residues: CASTRLGNTEAFF. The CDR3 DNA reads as TGTGCCAGCACCCGACTTGGGAACACTGAAGCTTTCTTT. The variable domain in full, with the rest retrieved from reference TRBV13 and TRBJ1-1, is AAGVIQSPRHLIKEKRETATLKCYPIPRHDTVYWYQQGPGQDPQFLISFYEKMQSDKGSIPDRFSAQQFSDYHSELNMSSLELGDSALYFCASTRLGNTEAFFGQGTRLTVV.

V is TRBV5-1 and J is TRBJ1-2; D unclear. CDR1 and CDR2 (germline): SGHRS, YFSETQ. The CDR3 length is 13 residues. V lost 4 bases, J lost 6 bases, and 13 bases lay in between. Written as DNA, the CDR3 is TGCGCCAGCAGCGCTCAACCGGGTGATGGCTACACCTTC. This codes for CASSAQPGDGYTF.

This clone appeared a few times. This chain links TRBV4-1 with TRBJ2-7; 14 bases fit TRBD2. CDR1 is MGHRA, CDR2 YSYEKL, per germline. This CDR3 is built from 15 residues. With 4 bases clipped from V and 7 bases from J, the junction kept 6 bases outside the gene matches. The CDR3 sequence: CASSLGTSGGPEQYF. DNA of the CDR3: TGCGCCAGCAGCCTGGGGACTAGCGGGGGACCTGAGCAGTACTTC.

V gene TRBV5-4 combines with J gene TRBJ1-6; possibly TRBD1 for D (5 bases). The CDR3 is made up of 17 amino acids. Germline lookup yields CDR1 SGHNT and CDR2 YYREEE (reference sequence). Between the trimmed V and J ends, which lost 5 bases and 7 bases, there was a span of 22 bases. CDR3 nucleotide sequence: TGTGCCAGCAGACCCTACACCCGGGAGGGGACCAATTCACCCCTCCACTTT. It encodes CASRPYTREGTNSPLHF.

DNA of the CDR3: TGTGCCAGCAGCCGCGGACCCCCAGGCGCCAAAAACATTCAGTACTTC. Residues: CASSRGPPGAKNIQYF. The J gene is TRBJ2-4, the V gene TRBV5-6; D is uncertain. The V and J ends lost 4 bases and 1 base respectively, with 15 bases between them. The germline V gene encodes CDR1 SGHDT and CDR2 YYEEEE. The CDR3 length is 16 residues.

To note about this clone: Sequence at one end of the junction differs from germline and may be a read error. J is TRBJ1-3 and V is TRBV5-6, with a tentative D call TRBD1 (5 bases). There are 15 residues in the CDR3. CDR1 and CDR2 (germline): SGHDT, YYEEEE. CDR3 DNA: TGTGCCAGCAGTTTGGCCCCGGGGCTAGGGAACACCATATATTTT. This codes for CASSLAPGLGNTIYF.

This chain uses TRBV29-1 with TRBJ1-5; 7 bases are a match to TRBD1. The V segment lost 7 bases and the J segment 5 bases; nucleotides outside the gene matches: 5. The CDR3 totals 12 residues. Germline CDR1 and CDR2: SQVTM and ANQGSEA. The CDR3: CSAYRGDQPQHF. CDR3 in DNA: TGCAGCGCCTACAGGGGCGATCAGCCCCAGCATTTT.

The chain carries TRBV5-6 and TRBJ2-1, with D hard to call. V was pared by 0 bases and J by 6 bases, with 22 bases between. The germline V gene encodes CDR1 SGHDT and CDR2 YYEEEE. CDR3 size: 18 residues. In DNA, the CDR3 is TGTGCCAGCAGCTTGGTAGGTATCGGCGCTGTGGTGAGCAATGAGCAGTTCTTC. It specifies CASSLVGIGAVVSNEQFF.

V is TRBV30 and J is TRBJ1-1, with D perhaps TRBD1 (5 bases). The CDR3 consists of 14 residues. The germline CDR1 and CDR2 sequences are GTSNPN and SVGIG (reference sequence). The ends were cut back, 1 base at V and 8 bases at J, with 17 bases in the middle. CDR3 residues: CAWSGVIGALEAFF. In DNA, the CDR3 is TGTGCCTGGAGTGGGGTAATAGGGGCGCTCGAAGCTTTCTTT.

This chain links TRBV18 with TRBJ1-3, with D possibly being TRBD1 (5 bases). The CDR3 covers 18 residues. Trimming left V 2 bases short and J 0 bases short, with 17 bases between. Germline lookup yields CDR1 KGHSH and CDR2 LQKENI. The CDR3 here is CASSPFPGQKDSGNTIYF. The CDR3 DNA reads TGTGCCAGCTCACCATTCCCAGGGCAAAAGGACTCTGGAAACACCATATATTTT.

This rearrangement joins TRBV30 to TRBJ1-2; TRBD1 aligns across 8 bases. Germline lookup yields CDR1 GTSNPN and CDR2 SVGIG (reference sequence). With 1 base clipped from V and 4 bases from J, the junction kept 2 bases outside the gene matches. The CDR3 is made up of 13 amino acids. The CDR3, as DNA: TGTGCCTGGAGTGGGGACAGGACCTATGGCTACACCTTC. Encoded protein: CAWSGDRTYGYTF.

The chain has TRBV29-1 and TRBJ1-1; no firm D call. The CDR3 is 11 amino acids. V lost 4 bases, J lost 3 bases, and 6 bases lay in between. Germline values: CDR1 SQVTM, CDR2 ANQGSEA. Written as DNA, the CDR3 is TGCAGCGTTGTTGTGGACACTGAAGCTTTCTTT. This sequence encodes CSVVVDTEAFF.

The CDR3 reads CASSLSLVGASYEQYF. The CDR3 DNA sequence: TGTGCCAGCAGTTTATCCCTCGTCGGTGCCTCCTACGAGCAGTACTTC. The chain joins TRBV27 to TRBJ2-7, with D uncertain. CDR1 MNHEY and CDR2 SMNVEV come from the germline V gene (reference sequence). The CDR3 totals 16 residues. V gave up 0 bases and J gave up 0 bases, with 12 bases separating them.

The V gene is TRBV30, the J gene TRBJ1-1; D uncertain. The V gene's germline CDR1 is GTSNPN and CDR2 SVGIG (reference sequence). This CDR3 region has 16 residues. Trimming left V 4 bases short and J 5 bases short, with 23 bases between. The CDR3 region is CAWTQYIFSGRTEAFF. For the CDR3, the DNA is TGTGCCTGGACCCAGTACATTTTCAGTGGACGGACTGAAGCTTTCTTT. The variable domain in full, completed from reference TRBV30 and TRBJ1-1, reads SQTIHQWPATLVQPVGSPLSLECTVEGTSNPNLYWYRQAAGRGLQLLFYSVGIGQISSEVPQNLSASRPQDRQFILSSKKLLLSDSGFYLCAWTQYIFSGRTEAFFGQGTRLTVV.

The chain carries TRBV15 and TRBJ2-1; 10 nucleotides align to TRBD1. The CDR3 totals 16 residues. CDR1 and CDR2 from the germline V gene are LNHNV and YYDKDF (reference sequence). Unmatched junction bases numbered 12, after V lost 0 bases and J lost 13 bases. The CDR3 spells CATSRDLGTGEVYQFF. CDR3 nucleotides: TGTGCCACCAGCAGAGATTTAGGGACAGGGGAGGTTTATCAGTTCTTC.